Following are 17 T cell receptor beta chains from one sample sequenced in a study of T cell clones after liver transplantation. The method was immunoSEQ multiplex PCR; TCRdb's version includes in-frame clones alone and lacks a portion of them. The table has about 68,000 clones, 90% to 95% seen once. Source: CD4+ T cells from blood, taken about 25 months after liver transplant. The receptors derive from a human patient who received a liver transplant. The graft donor may have contributed some T cells.

This rearrangement joins TRBV29-1 to TRBJ2-5; a weak D match, TRBD2 (6 bases). Germline V gives CDR1 SQVTM, CDR2 ANQGSEA. V shed 7 bases and J shed 4 bases, with 16 bases lying between them. The CDR3 totals 13 residues. The CDR3 nucleotides read TGCAGCGCTGGGCGGGGCCTCAGAGAGACCCAGTACTTC. Translation: CSAGRGLRETQYF.

The chain has TRBV11-2 and TRBJ1-2; D not certain. The CDR3 contains 13 residues. Between the trimmed V and J ends, which lost 1 base and 5 bases, there was a span of 8 bases. The V gene's germline CDR1 is SGHAT and CDR2 FQNNGV. CDR3 bases: TGTGCCAGCAGCTTAGGTCCGGGATATGGCTACACCTTC. Translated: CASSLGPGYGYTF.

The genes are TRBV5-4 and TRBJ1-1; tentative D call: TRBD1 (5 bases). The CDR3 sequence is 14 residues long. The germline V gene encodes CDR1 SGHNT and CDR2 YYREEE (reference sequence). V shed 5 bases and J shed 0 bases, with 11 bases lying between them. The CDR3 spells CASRWGEVNTEAFF. Here the CDR3 DNA reads TGTGCCAGCAGATGGGGGGAAGTGAACACTGAAGCTTTCTTT.

The J gene is TRBJ2-7, the V gene TRBV5-6; either TRBD1 or TRBD2 may fit D (7 bases each). Germline V gives CDR1 SGHDT, CDR2 YYEEEE. Trimming took 0 bases from V and 2 from J, leaving 15 bases between them. CDR3 size: 16 residues. The CDR3 sequence: CASSLVAGGAAYEQYF. Here the CDR3 DNA reads TGTGCCAGCAGCTTGGTGGCAGGGGGGGCCGCCTACGAGCAGTACTTC.

The V call is TRBV4-2, the J call TRBJ2-7; D might be TRBD1 (6 bases). The CDR3 contains 14 residues. Looked up from germline, CDR1 is LGHNA and CDR2 is YNFKEQ. The V end was cut by 4 bases, the J end by 1 base, with 11 bases between. CDR3 loop: CASSLGQMSYEQYF. The CDR3 nucleotides are TGTGCCAGCAGCCTCGGACAGATGTCCTACGAGCAGTACTTC.

The table lists this clone with a few counts. This chain links TRBV27 with TRBJ2-1; D gene uncertain. Germline CDR1 is MNHEY and CDR2 is SMNVEV (reference sequence). V lost 6 bases and J lost 8, with 8 bases in between. This CDR3 has 11 amino acids. The CDR3 is CASSQWDEQFF. Here the CDR3 DNA reads TGTGCCAGCAGCCAGTGGGATGAGCAGTTCTTC.

This clone was counted a single time. The V call is TRBV10-1, the J call TRBJ2-1; 7 bases map to TRBD2. The CDR3 consists of 15 residues. The germline V gene has CDR1 WNHNN and CDR2 SYGVQD (reference sequence). The V gene end was trimmed by 6 bases and the J gene end by 4 bases; junction bases not matched to a gene: 9. CDR3 residues: CASRPGGSGYNEQFF. Here the CDR3 DNA reads TGCGCCAGCAGGCCTGGCGGGAGTGGATACAATGAGCAGTTCTTC.

The chain combines TRBV6-5 with TRBJ1-5; no firm D call. The CDR3 runs 13 residues. Germline values: CDR1 MNHEY, CDR2 SVGAGI. The V end was cut by 6 bases, the J end by 4 bases, with 10 bases between. For the CDR3, the DNA is TGTGCCAGCAGGAAGGATGCTAATCAGCCCCAGCATTTT. It codes for CASRKDANQPQHF.

This rearrangement joins TRBV7-3 to TRBJ2-7, with TRBD2 matching 7 bases. The CDR3 contains 13 residues. Unmatched junction bases numbered 2, after V lost 3 bases and J lost 3 bases. The V gene's germline CDR1 is SGHTA and CDR2 FQGTGA. The CDR3 region is CASSFASGYEQYF. The CDR3 DNA reads TGTGCCAGCAGCTTTGCTAGCGGCTACGAGCAGTACTTC.

This chain connects TRBV29-1 to TRBJ1-2; D unresolved. This CDR3 comprises 14 residues. V shed 7 bases and J shed 1 base, with 16 bases lying between them. Germline assignment: CDR1 SQVTM and CDR2 ANQGSEA. CDR3 region: CSALTRFGNYGYTF. CDR3 nucleotides: TGCAGCGCACTAACCCGGTTCGGTAACTATGGCTACACCTTC.

This chain links TRBV5-4 with TRBJ1-4; TRBD1 matches at 7 bases. J lost 5 bases, V lost 4 bases, and 5 bases had no gene match. The CDR3 covers 14 residues. Germline values: CDR1 SGHNT, CDR2 YYREEE (reference sequence). The CDR3 DNA sequence: TGTGCCAGCAGCCAGGGACAGAAGAATGAAAAACTGTTTTTT. It translates to CASSQGQKNEKLFF.

The rearrangement joins TRBV9 to TRBJ2-1; 9 nucleotides agree with TRBD2. The V segment lost 4 bases and the J segment 4 bases; nucleotides outside the gene matches: 15. Germline V gene lookup returns CDR1 SGDLS and CDR2 YYNGEE. The CDR3 extends over 18 amino acids. DNA for the CDR3: TGTGCCAGCAGCCTCCCGGTCGATAGCGGGAGTTTGTACAATGAGCAGTTCTTC. This codes for CASSLPVDSGSLYNEQFF.

V usage is TRBV10-3 and J usage is TRBJ2-3; D tentatively fits TRBD1 or TRBD2 (5 bases each). V shed 7 bases and J shed 2 bases, with 16 bases lying between them. CDR3 length: 15 amino acids. Germline lookup yields CDR1 ENHRY and CDR2 SYGVKD. The CDR3 protein is CAITAGGGATDTQYF. CDR3 DNA: TGTGCCATCACTGCCGGTGGGGGAGCCACAGATACGCAGTATTTT.

This chain's CDR3 is CASSQLAGLGADTQYF. The CDR3 DNA reads as TGTGCCAGCAGCCAACTCGCAGGGCTTGGCGCAGATACGCAGTATTTT. The chain combines TRBV14 with TRBJ2-3; D is perhaps TRBD1 (5 bases). This CDR3 is built from 16 residues. Germline CDR1 reads SGHDN; CDR2 reads FVKESK. V lost 2 bases and J 4 bases, leaving 16 bases between the germline ends.

The chain links TRBV10-2 to TRBJ2-2; 8 bases line up with TRBD2. With V trimmed by 2 bases and J by 2 bases, 22 bases remained unmatched. Germline CDR1 reads WSHSY; CDR2 reads SAAADI. The CDR3 is 22 amino acids. The CDR3 sequence is CASSEAGLGVWREVLNTGELFF. In DNA, the CDR3 is TGCGCCAGCAGTGAGGCCGGGTTGGGGGTCTGGCGGGAGGTATTAAACACCGGGGAGCTGTTTTTT.

Remarks on this clone: A junction boundary mismatches the germline segment, possibly from a read error. The chain uses TRBV7-9 and TRBJ2-7; D gene ambiguous. The germline CDR1 and CDR2 sequences are SEHNR and FQNEAQ (reference sequence). The CDR3 loop spans 11 amino acids. CDR3 in amino acids: CASSSAYEQYF. For the CDR3, the DNA is TGTGCCAGCAGCTCGGCCTATGAGCAGTACTTC.

CDR3 region: CASSFTENTEAFF. Written as DNA, the CDR3 is TGTGCCAGCAGCTTTACAGAGAACACTGAAGCTTTCTTT. The chain uses TRBV7-6 and TRBJ1-1; D is unresolved. V was cut by 3 bases and J by 1 base, with 6 bases left in between. Looked up from germline, CDR1 is SGHVS and CDR2 is FNYEAQ. The CDR3 length is 13 residues.